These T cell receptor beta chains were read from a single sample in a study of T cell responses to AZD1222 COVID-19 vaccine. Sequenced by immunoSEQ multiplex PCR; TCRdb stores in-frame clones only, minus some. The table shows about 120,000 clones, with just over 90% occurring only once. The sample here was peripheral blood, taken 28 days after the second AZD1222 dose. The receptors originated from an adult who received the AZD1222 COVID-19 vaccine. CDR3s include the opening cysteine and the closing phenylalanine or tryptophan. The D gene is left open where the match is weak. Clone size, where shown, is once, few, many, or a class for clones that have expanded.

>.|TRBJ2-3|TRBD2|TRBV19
TGTGCCAGTAGTATAGGGGGGCCAGGGCTAGCGGGACTCACAGATACGCAGTATTTT
CASSIGGPGLAGLTDTQYF
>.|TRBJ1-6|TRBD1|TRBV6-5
TGTGCCAGCAGTTACGACAGACAGGGGAGTTCACCCCTCCACTTT
CASSYDRQGSSPLHF
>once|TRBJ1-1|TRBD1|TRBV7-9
TGTGCCAGCAGCCAGGACGGGACAGGGATTGCTGAAGCTTTCTTT
CASSQDGTGIAEAFF
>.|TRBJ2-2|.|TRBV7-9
TGTGCCAGCAGCTTAACCGGGAGTGACACCGGGGAGCTGTTTTTT
CASSLTGSDTGELFF
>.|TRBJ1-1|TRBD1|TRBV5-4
TGTGCCAGCAGCGACAGGGGGCACACTGAAGCTTTCTTT
CASSDRGHTEAFF
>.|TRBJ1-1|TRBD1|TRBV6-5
TGTGCCAGCAGTTACGGGGGGACAGGGAGTGAAGCTTTCTTT
CASSYGGTGSEAFF
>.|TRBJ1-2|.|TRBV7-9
TGTGCCAGCAGCTTAGTGTGGGGGCCGGACACCTTC
CASSLVWGPDTF
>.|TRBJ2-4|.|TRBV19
TGTGCCAGTAGTCTCGAGGTCAAAAACATTCAGTACTTC
CASSLEVKNIQYF
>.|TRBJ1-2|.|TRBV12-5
TGTGCTAGTGGTTTGGTACCTGCCAGGGACTATGGCTACACCTTC
CASGLVPARDYGYTF
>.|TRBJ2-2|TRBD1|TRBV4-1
TGCGCCAGCAGCCAGACCTGGACAGGGGGCGCGACCGGGGAGCTGTTTTTT
CASSQTWTGGATGELFF
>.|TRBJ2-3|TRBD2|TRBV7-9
TGTGCCAGCAGCTTAGTAAGTCGACTAGCTGGGGCAGATACGCAGTATTTT
CASSLVSRLAGADTQYF
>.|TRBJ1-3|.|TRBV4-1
TGCGCCAGCAGCCAAGCTCGACAGCCAAGCTCTGGAAACACCATATATTTT
CASSQARQPSSGNTIYF
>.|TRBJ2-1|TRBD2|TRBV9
TGTGCCAGCAGCGTAGGTTCTAGCGGGTACAATGAGCAGTTCTTC
CASSVGSSGYNEQFF
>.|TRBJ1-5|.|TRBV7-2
TGTGCCAGCAGCCTTAGGGGGGGTAGCAATCAGCCCCAGCATTTT
CASSLRGGSNQPQHF
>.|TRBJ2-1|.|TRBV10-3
TGTGCCATCAGTGGTCCGGGGGAGGTCAGCTCCTACAATGAGCAGTTCTTC
CAISGPGEVSSYNEQFF
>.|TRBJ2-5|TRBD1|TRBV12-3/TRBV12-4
TGTGCCAGCAGTTTAGCACAGGGGGAGACCCAGTACTTC
CASSLAQGETQYF
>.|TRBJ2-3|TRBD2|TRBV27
TGTGCCAGCAGTTTCGGGACTAGCGGGCTAAGCACAGATACGCAGTATTTT
CASSFGTSGLSTDTQYF
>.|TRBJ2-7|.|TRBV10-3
TGTGCCATCAGCGACCGGCGCGTAGGAGAGCAGTACTTC
CAISDRRVGEQYF
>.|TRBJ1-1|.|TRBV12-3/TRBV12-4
TGTGCCAGCAGTTTAACGGAGAACACTGAAGCTTTCTTT
CASSLTENTEAFF
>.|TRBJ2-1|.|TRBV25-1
TGTGCCAGCAGTGAATTCGGGGGAGAATACAATGAGCAGTTCTTC
CASSEFGGEYNEQFF
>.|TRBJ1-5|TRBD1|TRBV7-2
TGTGCCAGCAGTCTCATAGCGGGACAGGAATATAGCAATCAGCCCCAGCATTTT
CASSLIAGQEYSNQPQHF
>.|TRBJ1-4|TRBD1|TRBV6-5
TGTGCCAGCAGTTACTCAGGGACAGTATATGAAAAACTGTTTTTT
CASSYSGTVYEKLFF
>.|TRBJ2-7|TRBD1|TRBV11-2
TGTGCCAGCAGCCACCCGGGCAGGGGGCGTCCCTACGAGCAGTACTTC
CASSHPGRGRPYEQYF
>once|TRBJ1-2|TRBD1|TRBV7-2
TGTGCCAGCAGCGGAACAGGGGCTTACTATGGCTACACCTTC
CASSGTGAYYGYTF
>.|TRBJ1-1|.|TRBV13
TGTGCCAGCAGCTCGGACGGTGGGGGTATGAACACTGAAGCTTTCTTT
CASSSDGGGMNTEAFF
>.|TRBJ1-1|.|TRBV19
TGTGCCAGTAGTGCTAGGCGGGAGGCCACTGAAGCTTTCTTT
CASSARREATEAFF
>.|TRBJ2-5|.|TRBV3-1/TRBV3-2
TGTGCCAGCAGCCAAGATTGGGGTGCGGAGACCCAGTACTTC
CASSQDWGAETQYF
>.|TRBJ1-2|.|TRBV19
TGTGCCAGTGGACAGCAAAACTATGGCTACACCTTC
CASGQQNYGYTF
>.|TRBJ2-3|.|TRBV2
TGTGCCAGCAGTGAATTCCGAGATACGCAGTATTTT
CASSEFRDTQYF
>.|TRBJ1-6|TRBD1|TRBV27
TGTGCCAGCAGTTCCCCCGGGACAGGGATTTCACCCCTCCACTTT
CASSSPGTGISPLHF
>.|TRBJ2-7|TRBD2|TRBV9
TGTGCCAGCAGCGTAGAAAGTAGCGGGAGGGTAGGTGGCGAGCAGTACTTC
CASSVESSGRVGGEQYF
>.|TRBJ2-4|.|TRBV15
TGTGCCACCAGCTCCCTGATCAGGGAGGACAAAAACATTCAGTACTTC
CATSSLIREDKNIQYF